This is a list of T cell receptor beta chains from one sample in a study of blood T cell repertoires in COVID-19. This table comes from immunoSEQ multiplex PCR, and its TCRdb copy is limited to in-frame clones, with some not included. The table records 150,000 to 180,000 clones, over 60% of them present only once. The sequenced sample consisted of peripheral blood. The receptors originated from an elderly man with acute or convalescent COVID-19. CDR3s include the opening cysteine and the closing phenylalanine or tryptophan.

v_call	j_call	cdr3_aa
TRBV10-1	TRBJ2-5	CASSEVQGKAETQYF
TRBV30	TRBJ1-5	CAWSEKSWGTRAQPQHF
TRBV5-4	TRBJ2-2	CASSRGVGELFF
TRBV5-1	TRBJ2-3	CASSGGQSTDTQYF
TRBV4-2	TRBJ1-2	CASSLGTGASANYGYTF
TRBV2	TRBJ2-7	CASSEGRSEQYF
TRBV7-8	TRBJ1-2	CASSLRTGLAYGYTF
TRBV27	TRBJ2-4	CASSSALGGNIQYF
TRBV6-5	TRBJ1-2	CASSYGQGEGYTF
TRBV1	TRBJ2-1	CTSSQDRLGAGDLAYYNEQFF
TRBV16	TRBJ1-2	CASFRGGSNYGYTF
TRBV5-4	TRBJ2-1	CASSSMSGAYNEQFF
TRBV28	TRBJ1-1	CASRPQVENTEAFF
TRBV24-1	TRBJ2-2	CATSGRTLNTGELFF
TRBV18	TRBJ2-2	CASSPPNQGVTGELFF
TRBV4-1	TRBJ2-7	CASSLTLAGGTLEQYF
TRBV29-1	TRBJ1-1	CSVDPGGQIMNTEAFF
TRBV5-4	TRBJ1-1	CASSRRRMDHDEAFF
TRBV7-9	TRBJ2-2	CASSWQGSVAGELFF
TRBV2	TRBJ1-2	CASSEEAGYTF
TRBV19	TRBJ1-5	CASSSKGFRDRGLPQHF
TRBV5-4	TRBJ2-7	CASSLGGLSSYEQYF
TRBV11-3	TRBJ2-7	CASSPMGTVGEQYF
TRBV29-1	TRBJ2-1	CSVGGLAGGPLNEQFF
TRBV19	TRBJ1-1	CASRDRALNTEAFF